The 21 T cell receptor beta chains reported below all come from one sample, sequenced in a study of T cell changes during pregnancy in multiple sclerosis. The assay was immunoSEQ multiplex PCR, and TCRdb's table has in-frame clones only and misses some. The sample contains around 66,000 clones, 75% to 95% of which appear only once. Sample: peripheral blood, taken after pregnancy. These receptors all stem from a female donor in good health, enrolled as a control in a pregnancy study.

This clone showed up just a few times. The chain is built from TRBV5-3 and TRBJ1-6; D is unresolved. TRBV5-3 is flagged as an ORF with uncertain function. Trimming took 4 bases from V and 14 from J, leaving 10 bases between them. This CDR3 is built from 11 residues. The CDR3 protein is CARSRSQALHF. CDR3 nucleotide sequence: TGTGCCAGAAGCCGCAGTCAAGCCCTCCACTTT.

The J gene is TRBJ2-2, the V gene TRBV13, with a tentative D call TRBD1 (6 bases). Germline CDR1 is PRHDT and CDR2 is FYEKMQ (reference sequence). The CDR3 is made up of 16 amino acids. V was clipped by 2 bases and J by 2 bases, with 12 bases between them. CDR3 DNA: TGTGCCAGCAGCTTACAGGGGAATGTCAACACCGGGGAGCTGTTTTTT. Its translation is CASSLQGNVNTGELFF.

The rearrangement links TRBV29-1 to TRBJ1-2; TRBD1 matches at 12 bases. The CDR3 is 13 amino acids. CDR1 is SQVTM and CDR2 is ANQGSEA in the germline V gene. Trimming at V came to 4 bases and at J to 7 bases, leaving 4 bases not matched to a gene. CDR3 loop: CSVVRDRGLGYTF. In DNA, the CDR3 is TGCAGCGTTGTTAGGGACAGGGGGCTTGGCTACACCTTC.

The genes are TRBV7-2 and TRBJ2-1, with 13 bases that match TRBD2. V lost 1 base to trimming and J lost 5 bases; unmatched junction nucleotides: 5. The CDR3 consists of 17 residues. Looked up from germline, CDR1 is SGHTA and CDR2 is FQGNSA. The CDR3 here is CASSLDRTSGSNNEQFF. The CDR3 region has the DNA TGTGCCAGCAGCTTAGACAGGACTAGCGGGAGTAACAATGAGCAGTTCTTC.

This clone was seen a few times. The rearrangement joins TRBV30 to TRBJ1-3, with TRBD1 identical over 9 bases. Germline CDR1 is GTSNPN and CDR2 is SVGIG (reference sequence). Trimming cost V 2 bases and J 15 bases; bases outside gene matches: 5. CDR3 size: 11 residues. CDR3 sequence (DNA): TGTGCCTGGAGTTCCGGGACAGGGCGATATTTT. Translated, it gives CAWSSGTGRYF.

V usage is TRBV6-5 and J usage is TRBJ1-1; no clear D. The CDR3 contains 14 residues. V lost 5 bases and J 1 base, leaving 11 bases between the germline ends. Germline-derived CDR1 and CDR2 are MNHEY and SVGAGI. The chain's CDR3 is CASSPLGQNTEAFF. DNA of the CDR3: TGTGCCAGCAGTCCTCTGGGCCAGAACACTGAAGCTTTCTTT.

The chain carries TRBV6-5 and TRBJ1-2; TRBD1 matches at 7 bases. This CDR3 comprises 14 residues. CDR1 is MNHEY, CDR2 SVGAGI, per germline. V was pared by 6 bases and J by 1 base, with 5 bases of the junction left unmatched. CDR3: CASSLDRNNYGYTF. DNA of the CDR3: TGTGCCAGCAGCTTGGACAGGAATAACTATGGCTACACCTTC.

The V and J genes are TRBV7-2 and TRBJ1-1, with a weak D call TRBD1 (6 bases). Trimming took off 5 bases at V and 7 bases at J, with 20 bases between the two ends. This CDR3 is built from 15 residues. The germline gives CDR1 SGHTA, CDR2 FQGNSA. The CDR3 loop reads CASSLRSGGRGEAFF. The CDR3 region has the DNA TGTGCCAGCAGCCTAAGGTCGGGGGGCCGAGGTGAAGCTTTCTTT.

The chain is built from TRBV7-8 and TRBJ1-4; D may be TRBD1 (6 bases). This CDR3 spans 14 amino acids. V dropped 6 bases and J dropped 10 bases, with 18 bases sitting between them. From germline, CDR1 is SGHVS and CDR2 FQNEAQ. The CDR3 spells CASRPQGSAGKLFF. CDR3 DNA sequence: TGTGCCAGCAGACCACAGGGCTCTGCGGGAAAACTGTTTTTT.

The chain couples TRBV13 to TRBJ1-4; D call uncertain. The germline CDR1 and CDR2 sequences are PRHDT and FYEKMQ (reference sequence). The V end was cut by 0 bases, the J end by 5 bases, with 4 bases between. This CDR3 spans 13 amino acids. The DNA of the CDR3 is TGTGCCAGCAGCTTAGGCCAGAATGAAAAACTGTTTTTT. As protein: CASSLGQNEKLFF. Combining the CDR3 with reference TRBV13 and TRBJ1-4 gives the whole variable domain AAGVIQSPRHLIKEKRETATLKCYPIPRHDTVYWYQQGPGQDPQFLISFYEKMQSDKGSIPDRFSAQQFSDYHSELNMSSLELGDSALYFCASSLGQNEKLFFGSGTQLSVL.

This rearrangement joins TRBV5-1 to TRBJ1-2; D gene ambiguous. This CDR3 spans 16 amino acids. Trimming pared 4 bases from V and 5 bases from J, leaving 21 bases between. Germline CDR1 and CDR2: SGHRS and YFSETQ. The CDR3 nucleotides are TGCGCCAGCAGCCCAACCCAGACACCAAAGGCATATGGCTACACCTTC. The encoded protein is CASSPTQTPKAYGYTF.

This clone was picked up a small number of times. The chain joins TRBV19 to TRBJ1-5; a possible D gene is TRBD1 (6 bases). V was shortened by 7 bases and J by 7 bases, with 17 bases between the two germline ends. CDR3 length: 14 residues. Germline-derived CDR1 and CDR2 are LNHDA and SQIVND (reference sequence). CDR3 region: CASTQGAGVQPQHF. CDR3 coding DNA: TGTGCCAGTACCCAAGGGGCAGGGGTGCAGCCCCAGCATTTT. Drawing the rest from reference TRBV19 and TRBJ1-5, the complete variable domain is DGGITQSPKYLFRKEGQNVTLSCEQNLNHDAMYWYRQDPGQGLRLIYYSQIVNDFQKGDIAEGYSVSREKKESFPLTVTSAQKNPTAFYLCASTQGAGVQPQHFGDGTRLSIL.

V gene TRBV5-1 combines with J gene TRBJ1-1; D is ambiguous. Germline CDR1 reads SGHRS; CDR2 reads YFSETQ. The ends were cut back, 0 bases at V and 10 bases at J, with 10 bases in the middle. The CDR3 is 12 amino acids. The CDR3 coding sequence is TGCGCCAGCAGCTTGGAATTCGGGATAGCTTTCTTT. It translates to CASSLEFGIAFF.

The CDR3 spells CASSPGLAGGQEQFF. The CDR3, as DNA: TGTGCCAGCAGCCCCGGACTAGCGGGGGGGCAGGAGCAGTTCTTC. This rearrangement joins TRBV11-3 to TRBJ2-1; 15 nucleotides line up with TRBD2. The CDR3 totals 15 residues. V lost 5 bases, J lost 10 bases, and 6 bases stayed unmatched. Germline V lookup: CDR1 SGHNT, CDR2 YENEEA.

V gene TRBV10-3 combines with J gene TRBJ1-1; the D gene is possibly TRBD1 (5 bases). Germline values: CDR1 ENHRY, CDR2 SYGVKD. Trimming removed 7 bases from V and 1 base from J, with 13 bases in between. This CDR3 region has 14 residues. The CDR3 DNA reads TGTGCCATCATCGAGGAGGGGTCGAACACTGAAGCTTTCTTT. It encodes CAIIEEGSNTEAFF.

The chain employs TRBV7-6 and TRBJ2-7, with 9 bases matching TRBD1. J gave up 7 bases and V 5 bases, and 12 bases lay outside the gene matches. This CDR3 comprises 15 residues. In germline, CDR1 is SGHVS, CDR2 FNYEAQ. CDR3: CASSAGTGSAGEQYF. In DNA form, the CDR3 reads TGTGCCAGCAGCGCCGGGACAGGGAGTGCTGGAGAGCAGTACTTC.

This clone has more than one count but fewer than ten. The chain combines TRBV9 with TRBJ1-1; D unclear. CDR1 is SGDLS, CDR2 YYNGEE, per germline. V lost 1 base to trimming and J lost 1 base, with 8 bases between them. The CDR3 spans 14 residues. CDR3 coding DNA: TGTGCCAGCAGCGTATCGCAGTGGAACACTGAAGCTTTCTTT. Translation gives CASSVSQWNTEAFF.

The chain employs TRBV6-1 and TRBJ2-5; the match to TRBD2 covers 12 bases. After removal of 6 bases from V and 5 bases from J, the junction contained 4 bases not matched to a gene. The CDR3 has 14 residues. Looked up from germline, CDR1 is MNHNS and CDR2 is SASEGT. The CDR3 nucleotides are TGTGCCAGCAGCCTAGCGGGGGGGCAGGAGACCCAGTACTTC. This codes for CASSLAGGQETQYF.

CDR3 loop: CASNSGTGGYEQYF. CDR3 sequence (DNA): TGTGCCAGTAACTCCGGGACAGGGGGCTACGAGCAGTACTTC. The gene calls are TRBV19 and TRBJ2-7; 11 nucleotides align to TRBD1. The CDR3 is 14 residues long. Germline values: CDR1 LNHDA, CDR2 SQIVND (reference sequence). V was clipped by 7 bases and J by 3 bases; unmatched bases: 5. The full variable domain, its missing parts supplied by reference TRBV19 and TRBJ2-7, is DGGITQSPKYLFRKEGQNVTLSCEQNLNHDAMYWYRQDPGQGLRLIYYSQIVNDFQKGDIAEGYSVSREKKESFPLTVTSAQKNPTAFYLCASNSGTGGYEQYFGPGTRLTVT.

This clone was seen just once. The J gene is TRBJ2-5, the V gene TRBV11-2; 9 nucleotides align to TRBD2. The V gene's germline CDR1 is SGHAT and CDR2 FQNNGV. Trimming took 3 bases from V and 4 from J; bases not matched to a gene: 3. The CDR3 contains 14 residues. CDR3 protein: CASSFGGGAETQYF. The CDR3 DNA follows: TGTGCCAGCAGCTTCGGCGGGGGGGCAGAGACCCAGTACTTC.

This chain links TRBV6-5 with TRBJ1-1; 10 bases map to TRBD1. Germline V lookup: CDR1 MNHEY, CDR2 SVGAGI. This CDR3 spans 12 amino acids. The V and J ends lost 7 bases and 11 bases, in that order; junction bases with no gene match: 7. Here the CDR3 reads CASTAGGQGAFF. CDR3 nucleotide sequence: TGTGCCAGCACCGCCGGGGGACAGGGGGCTTTCTTT.